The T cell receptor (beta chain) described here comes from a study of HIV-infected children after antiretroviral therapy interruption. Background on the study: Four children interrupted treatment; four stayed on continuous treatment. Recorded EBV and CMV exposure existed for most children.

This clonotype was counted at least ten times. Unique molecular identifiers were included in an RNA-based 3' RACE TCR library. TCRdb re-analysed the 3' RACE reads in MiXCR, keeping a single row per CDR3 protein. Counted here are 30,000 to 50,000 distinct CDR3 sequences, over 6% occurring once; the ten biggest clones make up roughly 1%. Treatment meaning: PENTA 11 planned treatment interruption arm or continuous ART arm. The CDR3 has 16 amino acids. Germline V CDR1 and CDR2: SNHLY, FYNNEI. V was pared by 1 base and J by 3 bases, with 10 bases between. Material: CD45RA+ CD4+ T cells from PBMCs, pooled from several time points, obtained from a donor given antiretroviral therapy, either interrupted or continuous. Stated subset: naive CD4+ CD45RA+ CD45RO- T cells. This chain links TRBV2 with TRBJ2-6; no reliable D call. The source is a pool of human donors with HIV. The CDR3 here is CASSEGFRSGANVLTF. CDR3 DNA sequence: TGTGCCAGCAGTGAAGGGTTTCGTAGTGGGGCCAACGTCCTGACTTTC.